Each of the 11 T cell receptor beta chains below was sequenced from the same sample in a study of CD8 T cells in Susac syndrome. Random hexamers served to reverse transcribe roughly 0.45 to 1 ug RNA. TCRdb analysed the immunoSEQ multiplex PCR reads with MiXCR anew, one entry per CDR3 protein. This sample has 74,000 or so distinct CDR3 sequences, with approximately 94% found just once. The sequenced sample was CD4+ T cells from PBMCs. The receptors come from a human donor with Susac syndrome.

This rearrangement joins TRBV21-1 to TRBJ2-7; the table's TRBD1 call for D was not verified on the DNA. TRBV21-1 is listed as a pseudogene. The CDR3 consists of 19 residues. CDR3 sequence (DNA): TGTGCCAGCAGCAAAGTTCGGGGGAGATTCGGGGCAGGACCCTACGAGCAGTACTTC. Translated, it gives CASSKVRGRFGAGPYEQYF.

The chain couples TRBV6-2 or TRBV6-3 to TRBJ2-1, with D unclear. The CDR3 has 13 amino acids. Germline V gene sequence: CDR1 MNHEY, CDR2 SVGEGT. V gave up 5 bases and J gave up 5 bases, with 10 bases separating them. CDR3 bases: TGTGCCAGCAGTACAAACTGGGACAATGAGCAGTTCTTC. Translated: CASSTNWDNEQFF.

The V and J genes are TRBV6-2 or TRBV6-3 and TRBJ2-4; the D gene is possibly TRBD2 (5 bases). Germline assignment: CDR1 MNHEY and CDR2 SVGEGT. The CDR3 consists of 16 residues. V lost 2 bases, J lost 3 bases, and 14 bases lay in between. CDR3 nucleotide sequence: TGTGCCAGCAGTTACGAGGGTATCGGGGTCAAAAACATTCAGTACTTC. Encoded protein: CASSYEGIGVKNIQYF.

In this sample, this clonotype turned up once. V gene TRBV10-3 combines with J gene TRBJ2-3, with a tentative D call TRBD1 (6 bases). The germline gives CDR1 ENHRY, CDR2 SYGVKD. CDR3 size: 16 residues. Trimming cost V 0 bases and J 2 bases, with 12 bases left between them. The CDR3 region has the DNA TGTGCCATCAGTGAGTCGCAACAGGGTAACACAGATACGCAGTATTTT. Translated, it gives CAISESQQGNTDTQYF.

This clonotype was seen just once. The rearrangement uses TRBV5-4 and TRBJ1-1; maybe TRBD1 (6 bases). Per the germline V gene, CDR1 is SGHNT and CDR2 is YYREEE (reference sequence). The V end was cut by 0 bases, the J end by 5 bases, with 11 bases between. This CDR3 has 14 residues. DNA of the CDR3: TGTGCCAGCAGCTTGGTGGGGGGCTATACTGAAGCTTTCTTT. This encodes CASSLVGGYTEAFF.

The V and J genes are TRBV20-1 and TRBJ2-7, with 9 bases identical to TRBD2. CDR3 length: 14 amino acids. Trimming took 2 bases from V and 2 from J; bases not matched to a gene: 4. CDR1 and CDR2 (germline): DFQATT, SNEGSKA (reference sequence). Here the CDR3 DNA reads TGCAGTGCTAGAATTAGCGGGGGAACCTACGAGCAGTACTTC. Translation gives CSARISGGTYEQYF.

This clonotype was detected once. The chain joins TRBV7-2 to TRBJ2-2; D is possibly TRBD1 (6 bases). The CDR3 length is 14 residues. The V gene's germline CDR1 is SGHTA and CDR2 FQGNSA. V was shortened by 5 bases and J by 6 bases, with 13 bases between the two germline ends. Here the CDR3 reads CASSLTQGSGELFF. CDR3 DNA sequence: TGTGCCAGCAGCCTTACACAGGGTTCCGGGGAGCTGTTTTTT.

The chain joins TRBV14 to TRBJ2-7; a weak D match, TRBD1 (6 bases). The ends were cut back, 0 bases at V and 4 bases at J, with 13 bases in the middle. The germline V gene encodes CDR1 SGHDN and CDR2 FVKESK. CDR3 length: 15 amino acids. The CDR3 coding sequence is TGTGCCAGCAGCCAAGAGAGACAAAGGGGGTACGAGCAGTACTTC. It codes for CASSQERQRGYEQYF.

The chain is built from TRBV29-1 and TRBJ1-5, with 9 bases aligning to TRBD1. Germline-derived CDR1 and CDR2 are SQVTM and ANQGSEA. Trimming at V came to 4 bases and at J to 3 bases, leaving 4 bases not matched to a gene. The CDR3 runs to 14 residues. In nucleotides, the CDR3 is TGCAGCGTTGGACAGGGGGGCGCCAATCAGCCCCAGCATTTT. Its translation: CSVGQGGANQPQHF. The full variable domain, in which reference TRBV29-1 and TRBJ1-5 provide the parts outside the CDR3, is SAVISQKPSRDICQRGTSLTIQCQVDSQVTMMFWYRQQPGQSLTLIATANQGSEATYESGFVIDKFPISRPNLTFSTLTVSNMSPEDSSIYLCSVGQGGANQPQHFGDGTRLSIL.

V is TRBV2 and J is TRBJ2-6; TRBD1 matches at 8 bases. The CDR3 totals 16 residues. The germline V gene has CDR1 SNHLY and CDR2 FYNNEI. The junction had 4 bases not matched to a gene; V was cut back by 6 bases and J by 0 bases. The DNA for the CDR3 is TGTGCCAGCAGAAGACAGGGGCCCTCTGGGGCCAACGTCCTGACTTTC. Translation: CASRRQGPSGANVLTF.

The chain links TRBV7-3 to TRBJ2-1, with D uncertain. Trimming left V 7 bases short and J 6 bases short, with 16 bases between. The CDR3 is 14 residues long. Germline CDR1 and CDR2: SGHTA and FQGTGA. The CDR3 reads CASKFMVSGNEQFF. In DNA, the CDR3 is TGTGCCAGCAAATTCATGGTCTCCGGCAATGAGCAGTTCTTC. Full variable domain (outside the CDR3, taken from reference TRBV7-3 and TRBJ2-1): GAGVSQTPSNKVTEKGKYVELRCDPISGHTALYWYRQSLGQGPEFLIYFQGTGAADDSGLPNDRFFAVRPEGSVSTLKIQRTERGDSAVYLCASKFMVSGNEQFFGPGTRLTVL.